Following are 18 T cell receptor beta chains from one sample sequenced in a study of blood T cell repertoires in COVID-19. Generated by immunoSEQ multiplex PCR, the TCRdb table keeps only in-frame clones and is missing some. The sample consists of around 210,000 clones, 84% of them appearing once. The specimen sequenced was peripheral blood. The origin of the receptors is a human donor in a cohort sampled during active COVID-19.

This chain's CDR3 is CASSPEVGGGQPQHF. DNA for the CDR3: TGTGCCAGCTCACCAGAGGTCGGGGGAGGCCAGCCCCAGCATTTT. The chain has TRBV18 and TRBJ1-5; tentatively, D is TRBD1 (5 bases). The CDR3 has 15 amino acids. The V and J ends lost 2 bases and 7 bases respectively, with 15 bases between them. Germline lookup yields CDR1 KGHSH and CDR2 LQKENI.

The sample holds a few counts of this clone. V gene TRBV5-1 combines with J gene TRBJ2-5; 7 positions agree with TRBD2. This CDR3 region has 15 residues. J was trimmed by 1 base and V by 6 bases; bases with no gene match: 9. The V gene's germline CDR1 is SGHRS and CDR2 YFSETQ. In DNA, the CDR3 is TGCGCCAGCAACGTGGGGAGGGGTCCCCAAGAGACCCAGTACTTC. Translated, it gives CASNVGRGPQETQYF.

This chain links TRBV9 with TRBJ2-3; 14 bases are shared with TRBD2. This CDR3 has 18 residues. Trimming removed 3 bases from V and 1 base from J; junction bases left unmatched: 7. CDR1 is SGDLS and CDR2 is YYNGEE in the germline V gene. CDR3 coding DNA: TGTGCCAGCAGCGCTGGGGGGACTAGCGGGAGAGGCACAGATACGCAGTATTTT. As protein: CASSAGGTSGRGTDTQYF.

The chain links TRBV18 to TRBJ2-1; 9 bases align to TRBD1. V was clipped by 6 bases and J by 7 bases; unmatched bases: 4. The CDR3 contains 13 residues. The germline V gene encodes CDR1 KGHSH and CDR2 LQKENI. CDR3 amino acids: CASSSGTGNEQFF. The CDR3 nucleotides are TGTGCCAGCTCGTCCGGGACAGGGAATGAGCAGTTCTTC.

The gene calls are TRBV5-1 and TRBJ2-7; tentatively, D is TRBD2 (5 bases). The germline CDR1 and CDR2 sequences are SGHRS and YFSETQ. With 6 bases removed from V and 6 bases from J, the gap between germline ends came to 16 bases. The CDR3 runs 13 residues. The CDR3 sequence: CASKSTGLREQYF. CDR3 sequence (DNA): TGCGCCAGCAAATCCACTGGACTTCGCGAGCAGTACTTC.

The chain joins TRBV6-5 to TRBJ2-7; no definite D call. This CDR3 contains 11 residues. Trimming took off 0 bases at V and 6 bases at J, with 3 bases between the two ends. Germline V gene data show CDR1 as MNHEY and CDR2 as SVGAGI. Written as DNA, the CDR3 is TGTGCCAGCAGTTACTCCGGCGAGCAGTACTTC. It yields the protein CASSYSGEQYF.

This clone showed up just a few times. The chain couples TRBV30 to TRBJ2-4, with a weak D call TRBD2 (6 bases). CDR1 and CDR2 from the germline V gene are GTSNPN and SVGIG (reference sequence). The CDR3 covers 12 residues. The germline V and J ends were trimmed by 6 bases and 7 bases, with 13 bases remaining between them. The CDR3 bases are TGTGCCTGCCAGCGGGCGGGCAACATTCAGTACTTC. It translates to CACQRAGNIQYF.

This clone was counted a few times. The chain recombines TRBV11-2 with TRBJ2-3; weak D call: TRBD1 (6 bases). CDR1 is SGHAT and CDR2 is FQNNGV in the germline V gene. Trimming took off 5 bases at V and 2 bases at J, with 11 bases between the two ends. This CDR3 region has 14 residues. CDR3 bases: TGTGCCAGCAGCACGACAGGATACACAGATACGCAGTATTTT. As protein: CASSTTGYTDTQYF.

The rearrangement uses TRBV4-2 and TRBJ2-1; tentative D call: TRBD1 (5 bases). Germline assignment: CDR1 LGHNA and CDR2 YNFKEQ. The CDR3 sequence is 15 residues long. V lost 3 bases and J 9 bases, leaving 18 bases between the germline ends. In nucleotides, the CDR3 is TGTGCCAGCAGCCAGTTCACTGGGGCAACCACTGAGCAGTTCTTC. This sequence encodes CASSQFTGATTEQFF.

The chain joins TRBV10-2 to TRBJ2-3; D may be TRBD2 (6 bases). This CDR3 spans 13 amino acids. CDR1 is WSHSY, CDR2 SAAADI, per germline. Trimming shortened V by 4 bases and J by 4 bases, and 9 bases separated the two germline ends. The CDR3: CASSGLVADTQYF. The CDR3 DNA follows: TGCGCCAGCAGTGGACTAGTAGCAGATACGCAGTATTTT.

The chain uses TRBV6-5 and TRBJ2-1; weak D call: TRBD1 (6 bases). The CDR3 runs 14 residues. Trimming cost V 6 bases and J 4 bases, with 13 bases left between them. In germline, CDR1 is MNHEY, CDR2 SVGAGI. CDR3 nucleotides: TGTGCCAGCAGAGCCCCAGGGGTTTACAATGAGCAGTTCTTC. This translates into CASRAPGVYNEQFF.

The chain recombines TRBV27 with TRBJ2-6, with a possible D match to TRBD2 (5 bases). The CDR3 spans 15 residues. Germline CDR1 reads MNHEY; CDR2 reads SMNVEV (reference sequence). The V end was cut by 7 bases, the J end by 0 bases, with 10 bases between. For the CDR3, the DNA is TGTGCCAGCACAGAAACTAGCTCTGGGGCCAACGTCCTGACTTTC. Translation: CASTETSSGANVLTF. Full variable domain (remainder filled in from reference TRBV27 and TRBJ2-6): EAQVTQNPRYLITVTGKKLTVTCSQNMNHEYMSWYRQDPGLGLRQIYYSMNVEVTDKGDVPEGYKVSRKEKRNFPLILESPSPNQTSLYFCASTETSSGANVLTFGAGSRLTVL.

The CDR3 bases are TGCGCCAGCAGCCAAACCCTCTTGGAGGATTCCTACGAGCAGTACTTC. It encodes CASSQTLLEDSYEQYF. V gene TRBV4-1 combines with J gene TRBJ2-7; possible D gene TRBD2, 5 bases. The CDR3 has 16 residues. Trimming stripped 2 bases from V and 1 base from J, with 15 bases between. The germline CDR1 and CDR2 sequences are MGHRA and YSYEKL.

This clone came up once. This chain connects TRBV18 to TRBJ1-5, with 7 bases fitting TRBD1. Trimming took 3 bases from V and 4 from J; bases not matched to a gene: 6. Germline CDR1 is KGHSH and CDR2 is LQKENI. The length of the CDR3 is 15 residues. The DNA for the CDR3 is TGTGCCAGCTCACCTCGGACAGGAGCTAATCAGCCCCAGCATTTT. This codes for CASSPRTGANQPQHF. The whole variable domain, filled in from reference TRBV18 and TRBJ1-5, reads NAGVMQNPRHLVRRRGQEARLRCSPMKGHSHVYWYRQLPEEGLKFMVYLQKENIIDESGMPKERFSAEFPKEGPSILRIQQVVRGDSAAYFCASSPRTGANQPQHFGDGTRLSIL.

V is TRBV7-8 and J is TRBJ2-5; TRBD2 aligns across 9 bases. The CDR3 loop spans 17 amino acids. CDR1 SGHVS and CDR2 FQNEAQ come from the germline V gene. The J segment lost 5 bases and the V segment lost 5 bases, leaving 15 bases of the junction unmatched. CDR3 sequence: CASSPARLAGLWETQYF. CDR3 nucleotides: TGTGCCAGCAGCCCGGCCCGGCTAGCGGGACTTTGGGAGACCCAGTACTTC.

This clone was recorded once. The V and J genes are TRBV7-2 and TRBJ2-5; no firm D call. Germline V gives CDR1 SGHTA, CDR2 FQGNSA. This CDR3 comprises 14 residues. V was trimmed by 0 bases and J by 0 bases, leaving 5 bases between them. CDR3 nucleotides: TGTGCCAGCAGCTTAGCGCTAAACCAAGAGACCCAGTACTTC. Encoded protein: CASSLALNQETQYF.

The chain employs TRBV11-3 and TRBJ2-3, with 7 nucleotides matching TRBD2. Germline trimming cut 3 bases from V and 5 bases from J; bases unmatched to any gene: 2. The CDR3 runs to 13 residues. The germline gives CDR1 SGHNT, CDR2 YENEEA. CDR3 DNA sequence: TGTGCCAGCAGCTTCGGCGGGGGAGATACGCAGTATTTT. Encoded protein: CASSFGGGDTQYF.

In DNA, the CDR3 is TGTGCCAGCAGTTCCCTGACGGGGAGCTATGGCTACACCTTC. This gives the protein CASSSLTGSYGYTF. V and J are TRBV27 and TRBJ1-2; D is unresolved. CDR1 and CDR2 (germline): MNHEY, SMNVEV (reference sequence). The CDR3 totals 14 residues. Between the trimmed V and J ends, which lost 4 bases and 4 bases, there was a span of 13 bases.